This TCR beta chain was profiled in a study of shared clonotypes between healthy human individuals. Overall study findings and caveats: Non-shared clonotypes had lower generation probabilities than clonotypes shared by all four sorted-subset donors.

Of note for this clone: As yet, its antigen is unknown.

Germline assignment: CDR1 MDHEN and CDR2 SYDVKM. The CDR3 consists of 14 residues. V lost 6 bases and J lost 3; bases outside the gene matches: 4. Assay used: immunoSEQ multiplex PCR; TCRdb lists only in-frame clones, some missing. The data contain roughly 1,100,000 clones, about 74% of them singletons. This clonotype originated in a man aged 18 to 29 in good health. J is TRBJ2-7 and V is TRBV28; 11 bases are a match to TRBD2. The sequenced sample was memory CD4+ T cells sorted from blood. Subset indicated: CD45RA-negative fraction. This CDR3 is CASRSSGGIYEQYF. DNA for the CDR3: TGTGCCAGCAGGTCTAGCGGGGGGATCTACGAGCAGTACTTC. The full variable domain, in which reference TRBV28 and TRBJ2-7 provide the parts outside the CDR3, is DVKVTQSSRYLVKRTGEKVFLECVQDMDHENMFWYRQDPGLGLRLIYFSYDVKMKEKGDIPEGYSVSREKKERFSLILESASTNQTSMYLCASRSSGGIYEQYFGPGTRLTVT.